The sequence of this T cell receptor (beta chain) was determined in a study of blood T cell repertoires in COVID-19. The CDR3 covers 14 residues. Germline lookup yields CDR1 KGHDR and CDR2 SFDVKD. Trimming took 5 bases from V and 4 from J, leaving 13 bases between them. Produced via immunoSEQ multiplex PCR; TCRdb's table is partial and in-frame only. This sample has 300,000 to 350,000 clones; 87% occur once, and the top ten carry around 8.9%. This clone was counted once. The source is a man aged 25-45 years with COVID-19, enrolled during active disease. Source material: peripheral blood. This chain connects TRBV24-1 to TRBJ1-2; a weak D match, TRBD1 (5 bases). Here the CDR3 DNA reads TGTGCCACCAGTGGCGTGACAGAAACCTATGGCTACACCTTC. Protein product: CATSGVTETYGYTF.